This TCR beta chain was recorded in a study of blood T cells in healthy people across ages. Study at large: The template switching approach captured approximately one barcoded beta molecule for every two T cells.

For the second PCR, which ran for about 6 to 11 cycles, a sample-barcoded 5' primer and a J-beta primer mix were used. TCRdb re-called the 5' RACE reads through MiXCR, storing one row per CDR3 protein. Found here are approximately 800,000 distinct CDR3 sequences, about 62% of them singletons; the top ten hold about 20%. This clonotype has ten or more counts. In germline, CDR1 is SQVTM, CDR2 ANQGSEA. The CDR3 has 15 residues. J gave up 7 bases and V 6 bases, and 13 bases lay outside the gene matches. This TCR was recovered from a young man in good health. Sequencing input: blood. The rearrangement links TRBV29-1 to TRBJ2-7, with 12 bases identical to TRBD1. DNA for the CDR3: TGCAGCGTAAAAACGGCGGGACAGGGGGCGGGTGAGCAGTACTTC. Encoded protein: CSVKTAGQGAGEQYF.